The T cell receptor beta chain under discussion was sequenced for a study of blood T cell repertoires in COVID-19. As processed by the authors: From reference gene primer amplification, estimates of nucleated cell counts were derived. Clones were read by immunoSEQ multiplex PCR, and TCRdb kept only the in-frame ones, dropping some. The V and J calls and clone size are taken from that table; D and trimming were inferred from the DNA. Of nearly 80,000 clones listed, 84% are singletons. This clone was seen a few times. The V end lost 4 bases, the J end lost 4 bases, and 10 bases lay between the germline ends. The CDR3 is 12 residues long. Germline CDR1 reads SQVTM; CDR2 reads ANQGSEA.

The genes are TRBV29-1 and TRBJ1-1; D is uncertain. Sequencing was carried out using peripheral blood. The clonotype was recovered from a man between 45 and 60 years old with acute or convalescent COVID-19. For the CDR3, the DNA is TGCAGCGTTGTCGACCCGGGCACTGAAGCTTTCTTT. Translated: CSVVDPGTEAFF.